This T cell receptor (beta chain) was sequenced for a study of cytomegalovirus exposure and HLA in healthy donors. The CDR3 consists of 17 residues. The J segment lost 8 bases and the V segment lost 6 bases, leaving 13 bases of the junction unmatched. Germline V CDR1 and CDR2: MRHNA, SNTAGT. The table came from immunoSEQ multiplex PCR; TCRdb's copy has only in-frame clones and leaves some out. This table holds hundreds of thousands of clones, 88% found once. This rearrangement joins TRBV6-4 to TRBJ2-3; 14 positions match TRBD2. Material for sequencing was PBMCs. The receptor comes from a young woman in good health and CMV-seronegative. This chain's CDR3 is CASSPTSGRAGRVTQYF. Written as DNA, the CDR3 is TGTGCCAGCAGCCCGACTAGCGGGAGGGCCGGTAGGGTTACGCAGTATTTT.